This T cell receptor (beta chain) was captured by sequencing in a study of early T cells in non-severe SARS-CoV-2 infection. Overall study context: RNA in bulk from unsorted whole blood was sequenced, and chains were unpaired.

Study outcomes and limitations: Anti-spike CD8 specificities were favored by VDJdb matching, whose results missed private and CD4 specificities.

The CDR3 extends over 15 amino acids. Trimming stripped 7 bases from V and 4 bases from J, with 20 bases between. This clonotype was observed at least ten times. Its antigen is undetermined. As part of library construction, unique molecular identifiers were attached to individual cDNA molecules. One entry per CDR3 protein results from TCRdb running MiXCR on the 5' RACE reads. The sample has around 30,000 distinct CDR3 sequences, around 5.3% seen once. The sequenced sample was whole blood. This rearrangement joins TRBV12-3 or TRBV12-4 to TRBJ2-7, with TRBD2 as a possible D gene (6 bases). This TCR was recovered from an adult who was a healthcare worker with PCR-confirmed SARS-CoV-2 infection or an uninfected control (not recorded which). The CDR3 DNA follows: TGTGCCAGCACCTCAGCGGGCAGGGCAGCATACGAGCAGTACTTC. As protein: CASTSAGRAAYEQYF.